Detailed here is one T cell receptor beta chain. This sample is part of a study of blood T cell repertoires in COVID-19. Sequencing was performed with immunoSEQ multiplex PCR; in TCRdb, only in-frame clones are kept and a portion is missing. There are around 100,000 clones in the sample; about 88% occur only once, and 2% to 2.5% lies in the top ten. Trimming shortened V by 7 bases and J by 5 bases, and 14 bases separated the two germline ends. The CDR3 is 13 residues long. Germline V lookup: CDR1 MNHEY, CDR2 SVGAGI. The receptor was isolated from a human donor in a cohort sampled during active COVID-19. Sequencing was performed on peripheral blood. The J gene is TRBJ1-1, the V gene TRBV6-5; no clear D gene. The CDR3 loop is CASNAPGGTEAFF. The CDR3 DNA reads TGTGCCAGCAACGCGCCGGGAGGAACTGAAGCTTTCTTT.